This TCR beta chain was found in a study of T cell responses to AZD1222 COVID-19 vaccine. Details on this clone: Its antigen is unidentified.

Trimming stripped 5 bases from V and 2 bases from J, with 10 bases between. The CDR3 contains 13 residues. Germline V gene sequence: CDR1 MNHEY, CDR2 SMNVEV (reference sequence). Data came from immunoSEQ multiplex PCR; TCRdb stores just in-frame clones and leaves some out. This table holds under 150,000 clones, roughly 89% found once. Points from the study as a whole: Spike-specific TCR breadth and depth went up after people got two AZD1222 doses. Clonal diversity was possibly underestimated; the donors were predominantly white British and more often female. Sampling captured repertoires only after the peak T cell response.

The sequence derives from an adult who received the AZD1222 COVID-19 vaccine. The chain links TRBV27 to TRBJ2-7; D is unclear. The material sequenced was peripheral blood, taken 28 days after the second AZD1222 dose. CDR3 amino acids: CASSEGHAYEQYF. In nucleotides, the CDR3 is TGTGCCAGCAGTGAAGGGCATGCCTACGAGCAGTACTTC.